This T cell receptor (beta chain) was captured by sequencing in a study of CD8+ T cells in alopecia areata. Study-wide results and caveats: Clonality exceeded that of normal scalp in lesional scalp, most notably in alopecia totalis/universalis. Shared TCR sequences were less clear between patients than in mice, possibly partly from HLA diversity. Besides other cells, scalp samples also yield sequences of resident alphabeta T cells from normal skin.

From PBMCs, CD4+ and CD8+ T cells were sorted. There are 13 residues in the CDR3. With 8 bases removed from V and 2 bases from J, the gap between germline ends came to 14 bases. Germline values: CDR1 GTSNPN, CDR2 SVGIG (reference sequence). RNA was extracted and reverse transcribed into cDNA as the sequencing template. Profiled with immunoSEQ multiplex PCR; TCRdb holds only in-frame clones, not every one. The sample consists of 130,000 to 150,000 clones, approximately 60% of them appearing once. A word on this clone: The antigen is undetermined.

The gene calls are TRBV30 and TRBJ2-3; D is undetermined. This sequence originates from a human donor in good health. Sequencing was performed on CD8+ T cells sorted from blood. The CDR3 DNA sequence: TGTGCCAGCCCGGGCGGAAACACAGATACGCAGTATTTT. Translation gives CASPGGNTDTQYF.